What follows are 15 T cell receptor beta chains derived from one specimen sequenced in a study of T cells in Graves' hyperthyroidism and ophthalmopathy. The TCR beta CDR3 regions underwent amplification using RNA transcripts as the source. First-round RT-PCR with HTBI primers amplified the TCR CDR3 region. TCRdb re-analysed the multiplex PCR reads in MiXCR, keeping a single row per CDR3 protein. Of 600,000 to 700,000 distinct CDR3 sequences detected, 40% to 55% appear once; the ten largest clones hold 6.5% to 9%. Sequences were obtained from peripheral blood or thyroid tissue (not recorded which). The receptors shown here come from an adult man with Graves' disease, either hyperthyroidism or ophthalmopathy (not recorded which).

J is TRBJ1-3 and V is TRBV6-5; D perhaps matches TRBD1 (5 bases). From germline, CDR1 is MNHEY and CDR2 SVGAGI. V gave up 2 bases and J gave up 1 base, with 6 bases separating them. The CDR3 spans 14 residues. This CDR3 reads CASSYQGSGNTIYF. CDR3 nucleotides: TGTGCCAGCAGTTACCAGGGTTCTGGAAACACCATATATTTT.

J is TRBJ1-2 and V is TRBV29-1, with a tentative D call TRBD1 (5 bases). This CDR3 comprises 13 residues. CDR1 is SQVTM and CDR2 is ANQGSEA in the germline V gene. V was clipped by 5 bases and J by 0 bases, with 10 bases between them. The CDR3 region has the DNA TGCAGCGTTACGACAGACACTAACTATGGCTACACCTTC. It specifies CSVTTDTNYGYTF.

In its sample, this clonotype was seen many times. CDR3 sequence reads: CAISEALTSGRESEQYF. The CDR3 DNA reads TGTGCCATCAGCGAGGCTCTGACTAGCGGGAGGGAGTCCGAGCAGTACTTC. The chain combines TRBV10-3 with TRBJ2-7, with 14 bases fitting TRBD2. Germline loops: CDR1 ENHRY, CDR2 SYGVKD. The CDR3 spans 17 residues. After removal of 6 bases from V and 6 bases from J, the junction contained 13 bases not matched to a gene.

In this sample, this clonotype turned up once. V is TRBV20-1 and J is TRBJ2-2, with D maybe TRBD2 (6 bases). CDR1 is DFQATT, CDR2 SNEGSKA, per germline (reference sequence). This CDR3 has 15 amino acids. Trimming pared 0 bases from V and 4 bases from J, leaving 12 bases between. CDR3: CSARDSRESTGELFF. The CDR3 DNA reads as TGCAGTGCTAGAGATTCACGGGAGAGCACCGGGGAGCTGTTTTTT.

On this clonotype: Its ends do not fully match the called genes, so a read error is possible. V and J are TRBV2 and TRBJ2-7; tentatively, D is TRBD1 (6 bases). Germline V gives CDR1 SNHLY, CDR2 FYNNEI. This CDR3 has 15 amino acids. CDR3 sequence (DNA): TGTGCCAGCTGTGAACAAAGGACAGTGGTCTACGAGCAGTACTTC. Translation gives CASCEQRTVVYEQYF.

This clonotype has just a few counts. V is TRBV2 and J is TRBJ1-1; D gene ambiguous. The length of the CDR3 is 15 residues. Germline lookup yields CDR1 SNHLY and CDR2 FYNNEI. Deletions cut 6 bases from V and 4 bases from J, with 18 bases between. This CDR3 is CASRPRDKPVTEAFF. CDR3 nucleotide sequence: TGTGCCAGCAGACCACGCGACAAGCCGGTCACTGAAGCTTTCTTT.

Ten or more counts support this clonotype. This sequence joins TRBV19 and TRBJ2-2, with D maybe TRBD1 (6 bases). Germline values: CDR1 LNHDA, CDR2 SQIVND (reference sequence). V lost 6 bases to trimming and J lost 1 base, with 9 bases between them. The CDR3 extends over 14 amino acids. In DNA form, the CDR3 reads TGTGCCAGTAGGCCGGGACAGAACACCGGGGAGCTGTTTTTT. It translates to CASRPGQNTGELFF.

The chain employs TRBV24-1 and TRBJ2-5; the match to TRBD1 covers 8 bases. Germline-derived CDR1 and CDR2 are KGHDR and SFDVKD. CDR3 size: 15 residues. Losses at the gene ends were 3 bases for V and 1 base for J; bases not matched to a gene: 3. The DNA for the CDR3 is TGTGCCACCAGTGATCCGGGACAGGCCCAAGAGACCCAGTACTTC. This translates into CATSDPGQAQETQYF.

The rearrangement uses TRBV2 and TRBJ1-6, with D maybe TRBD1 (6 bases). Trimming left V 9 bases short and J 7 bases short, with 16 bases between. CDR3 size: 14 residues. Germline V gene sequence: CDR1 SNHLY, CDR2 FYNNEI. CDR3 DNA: TGTGCCAGTTTCCGGGGGGGCCTGAATTCACCCCTCCACTTT. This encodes CASFRGGLNSPLHF.

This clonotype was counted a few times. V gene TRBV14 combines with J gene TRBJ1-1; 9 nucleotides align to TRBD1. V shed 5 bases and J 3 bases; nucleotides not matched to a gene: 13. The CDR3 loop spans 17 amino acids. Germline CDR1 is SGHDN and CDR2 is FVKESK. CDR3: CASSLTGTGSTDTEAFF. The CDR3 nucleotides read TGTGCCAGCAGCTTGACTGGGACAGGGTCCACCGACACTGAAGCTTTCTTT.

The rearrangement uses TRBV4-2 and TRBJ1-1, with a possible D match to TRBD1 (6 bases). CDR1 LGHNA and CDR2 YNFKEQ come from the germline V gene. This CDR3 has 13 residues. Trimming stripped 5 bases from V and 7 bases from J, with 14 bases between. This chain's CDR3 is CASSKGGNSEAFF. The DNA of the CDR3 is TGTGCCAGCAGCAAAGGGGGGAATAGTGAAGCTTTCTTT.

The CDR3 coding sequence is TGCAGTGCCCCCCGAATAGCGGGAGAGACCCAGTACTTC. It codes for CSAPRIAGETQYF. This sequence joins TRBV20-1 and TRBJ2-5; TRBD2 aligns across 7 bases. Germline V lookup: CDR1 DFQATT, CDR2 SNEGSKA (reference sequence). The CDR3 extends over 13 amino acids. Trimming took 6 bases from V and 4 from J; bases not matched to a gene: 8.

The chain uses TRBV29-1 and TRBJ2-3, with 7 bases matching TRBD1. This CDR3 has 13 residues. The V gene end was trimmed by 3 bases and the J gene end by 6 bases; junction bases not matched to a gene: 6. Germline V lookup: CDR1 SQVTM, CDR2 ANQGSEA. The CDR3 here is CSVEVTGWDTQYF. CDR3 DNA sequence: TGCAGCGTTGAGGTGACAGGGTGGGATACGCAGTATTTT.

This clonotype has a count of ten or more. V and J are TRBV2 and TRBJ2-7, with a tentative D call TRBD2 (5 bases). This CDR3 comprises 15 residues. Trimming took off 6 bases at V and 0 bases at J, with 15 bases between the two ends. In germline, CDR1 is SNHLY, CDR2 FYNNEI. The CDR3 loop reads CASSTKGLDSYEQYF. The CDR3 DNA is TGTGCCAGCAGCACGAAAGGACTCGACTCCTACGAGCAGTACTTC. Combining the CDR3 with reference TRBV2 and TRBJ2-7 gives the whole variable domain EPEVTQTPSHQVTQMGQEVILRCVPISNHLYFYWYRQILGQKVEFLVSFYNNEISEKSEIFDDQFSVERPDGSNFTLKIRSTKLEDSAMYFCASSTKGLDSYEQYFGPGTRLTVT.

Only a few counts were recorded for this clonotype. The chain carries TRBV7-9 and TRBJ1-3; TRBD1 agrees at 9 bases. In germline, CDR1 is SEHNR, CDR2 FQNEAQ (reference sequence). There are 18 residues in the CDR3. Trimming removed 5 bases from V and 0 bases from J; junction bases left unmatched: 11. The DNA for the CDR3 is TGTGCCAGCAGCGGACCCGGGACAGGGAACGACTCTGGAAACACCATATATTTT. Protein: CASSGPGTGNDSGNTIYF.